Listed below are T cell receptor beta chains from one sample, sequenced in a study of OX40 agonist ivuxolimab in advanced cancers. The method was immunoSEQ multiplex PCR; TCRdb's version includes in-frame clones alone and lacks a portion of them. Altogether about 62,000 clones are present, around 79% being singletons, with the ten largest covering about 11%. The sequencing used CD4+ or CD8+ T cells sorted from blood, collected in a trial of the OX40 agonist ivuxolimab. The receptor source for this set is an adult with an advanced solid tumor such as melanoma, head and neck, liver or kidney cancer. Both conserved end residues are part of each CDR3. A D gene is named only where the DNA matches it firmly. Only part of the rows carry a size: once, few, many, or a class if the clone is expanded.

v_gene	abundance	d_gene	j_gene	CDR3nt	CDR3aa
TRBV19	-	TRBD2	TRBJ2-1	TGTGCCAGTAGTCCGACTAGCGGGAGTCTGCATGAGCAGTTCTTC	CASSPTSGSLHEQFF
TRBV19	-	-	TRBJ2-3	TGTGCCAGTCGAACTAGCACAGATACGCAGTATTTT	CASRTSTDTQYF
TRBV4-3	-	TRBD1	TRBJ2-1	TGCGCCAGCAGCCTGGGACAGGGATCCTACAATGAGCAGTTCTTC	CASSLGQGSYNEQFF
TRBV27	-	-	TRBJ2-6	TGTGCCAGCAGTTTTTTAGGGGAATCTGGGGCCAACGTCCTGACTTTC	CASSFLGESGANVLTF
TRBV19	-	-	TRBJ2-7	TGTGCCAGTTCTCACGGGGGAAGCGAGCAGTACTTC	CASSHGGSEQYF
TRBV11-3	once	TRBD1	TRBJ2-7	TGTGCCAGCAGCCCAACTGGACAGGGGATCTACGAGCAGTACTTC	CASSPTGQGIYEQYF
TRBV27	once	TRBD2	TRBJ2-7	TGTGCCAGCAGTTTCCCGACTAGCGGGAGTTTCTACGAGCAGTACTTC	CASSFPTSGSFYEQYF
TRBV27	few	-	TRBJ2-3	TGTGCCAGCAGTTCGGTTCTGGGGGTAGTGGCAGATACGCAGTATTTT	CASSSVLGVVADTQYF
TRBV27	-	TRBD1	TRBJ2-7	TGTGCCAGCAGGCCGTTGGGGACAGGGGGCTACGAGCAGTACTTC	CASRPLGTGGYEQYF
TRBV10-3	-	TRBD1	TRBJ1-2	TGTGCCATCAGTGTGATAGGGGGCGGAAACCATGGCTACACCTTC	CAISVIGGGNHGYTF
TRBV30	-	TRBD2	TRBJ2-1	TGTGCCTGGAGTGGCCTAGCGGTATACAATGAGCAGTTCTTC	CAWSGLAVYNEQFF
TRBV9	-	TRBD1	TRBJ2-7	TGTGCCAGCAGCCCGACAGGGTCGGTTCTCGAGCAGTACTTC	CASSPTGSVLEQYF
TRBV7-2	-	-	TRBJ1-2	TGTGCCAGCAGCCAAGATCCCCGACAGATCTATGGCTACACCTTC	CASSQDPRQIYGYTF
TRBV19	few	-	TRBJ1-5	TGTGCCAGCACGTCGCTTTTGGATCAGCCCCAGCATTTT	CASTSLLDQPQHF
TRBV28	-	-	TRBJ2-1	TGTGCCAGCAGTTTTATGGAGCTCAGAGAGACTGAGCAGTTCTTC	CASSFMELRETEQFF
TRBV4-3	-	TRBD1	TRBJ2-6	TGCGCCAGCAGCCAAGAATCCCCACTCATAAGGGGGCTGGGGGCCAACGTCCTGACTTTC	CASSQESPLIRGLGANVLTF
TRBV4-1	-	TRBD2	TRBJ2-2	TGCGCCAGCAGCCAATTCTCAAGTTGGGAGGCTAGCGGGATTGCCGGGGAGCTGTTTTTT	CASSQFSSWEASGIAGELFF
TRBV27	-	TRBD2	TRBJ2-1	TGTGCCAGCAGCTCCGGGACTAGCGGTTACAATGAGCAGTTCTTC	CASSSGTSGYNEQFF
TRBV27	-	-	TRBJ2-1	TGTGCCAGCTCGCTTAACATCTACAATGAGCAGTTCTTC	CASSLNIYNEQFF
TRBV9	few	-	TRBJ1-2	TGTGCCAGCAGCGTAGGCGGGGAGTTCTATGGCTACACCTTC	CASSVGGEFYGYTF
TRBV28	-	TRBD1	TRBJ2-7	TGTGCCAGCAAGGGGGCGGTGAACTCTCTCTACGAGCAGTACTTC	CASKGAVNSLYEQYF
TRBV6-1	-	-	TRBJ2-7	TGTGCCAGCAGTCCACAGGGTTACGAGCAGTACTTC	CASSPQGYEQYF
TRBV7-8	few	-	TRBJ2-5	TGTGCCAGCAGCCGTACAGAAACCCAAGAGACCCAGTACTTC	CASSRTETQETQYF
TRBV19	few	TRBD2	TRBJ2-5	TGTGCCAGTAGTATGGGAGGGCCGATGGAGACCCAGTACTTC	CASSMGGPMETQYF
TRBV6-5	-	TRBD1	TRBJ1-4	TGTGCCAGCAGTTCTCCTTCCGGGACAGGGAGTGAAAAACTGTTTTTT	CASSSPSGTGSEKLFF
TRBV27	-	TRBD1	TRBJ2-7	TGTGCCAGCAGTTTATACAGGGGGGACGAGCAGTACTTC	CASSLYRGDEQYF
TRBV7-3	-	-	TRBJ2-5	TGTGCCAGCAGCCTTTCAGGGTACGGAGAGACCCAGTACTTC	CASSLSGYGETQYF
TRBV18	-	TRBD1	TRBJ2-7	TGTGCCAGCTCACCACGGGACAGACCCTACGAGCAGTACTTC	CASSPRDRPYEQYF
TRBV28	-	-	TRBJ1-2	TGTGCCAGCGTCCCGGTGGGGCACTATGGCTACACCTTC	CASVPVGHYGYTF
TRBV2	-	-	TRBJ2-7	TGTGCCAGCAGTGAGTGGTCGGGGGAAACCTACGAGCAGTACTTC	CASSEWSGETYEQYF
TRBV2	-	TRBD2	TRBJ2-1	TGTGCCAGCAGTAATAGCGGGAGGGTGGGTTGGAATGAGCAGTTCTTC	CASSNSGRVGWNEQFF
TRBV14	-	TRBD2	TRBJ2-1	TGTGCCAGCAGTCAATCTAGACTAGCGAGATACAATGAGCAGTTCTTC	CASSQSRLARYNEQFF
TRBV5-6	few	-	TRBJ2-7	TGTGCCAGCCAAACCCGTAGAAACTCCTACGAGCAGTACTTC	CASQTRRNSYEQYF
TRBV7-2	-	TRBD2	TRBJ2-1	TGTGCCAGCAGCTTAGCGTTTGGGACTAGCCCCTACAATGAGCAGTTCTTC	CASSLAFGTSPYNEQFF
TRBV6-6	-	-	TRBJ1-2	TGTGCCCTAGGGCAGGGGTCCGATAGCTACACCTTC	CALGQGSDSYTF
TRBV27	-	-	TRBJ2-1	TGTGCCAGCAGTTTCGGGAGCTCCTACAATGAGCAGTTCTTC	CASSFGSSYNEQFF
TRBV2	-	-	TRBJ2-1	TGTGCCAGCAGTGGACACAGGTCTAGCTCCTACAATGAGCAGTTCTTC	CASSGHRSSSYNEQFF
TRBV28	-	-	TRBJ2-5	TGTGCCAGCAGTTTAAGGACAGTACGAACCACGGAGACCCAGTACTTC	CASSLRTVRTTETQYF
TRBV27	-	-	TRBJ1-3	TGTGCCAGCAGAGGACGGCCTGGAAACACCATATATTTT	CASRGRPGNTIYF
TRBV7-9	-	-	TRBJ1-6	TGTGCCAGCAGCTTAGTTGGGGATTCACCCCTCCACTTT	CASSLVGDSPLHF
TRBV14	-	-	TRBJ1-4	TGTGCCAGCAGCCAAGGCCCCGGGGCTGCAACTAATGAAAAACTGTTTTTT	CASSQGPGAATNEKLFF
TRBV4-3	few	TRBD1	TRBJ2-1	TGCGCCAGCAGCCAGGACAGGGGTTCCTACAATGAGCAGTTCTTC	CASSQDRGSYNEQFF
TRBV11-2	many	-	TRBJ1-2	TGTGCCAGCAGCGGTATGGGAAACTATGGCTACACCTTC	CASSGMGNYGYTF